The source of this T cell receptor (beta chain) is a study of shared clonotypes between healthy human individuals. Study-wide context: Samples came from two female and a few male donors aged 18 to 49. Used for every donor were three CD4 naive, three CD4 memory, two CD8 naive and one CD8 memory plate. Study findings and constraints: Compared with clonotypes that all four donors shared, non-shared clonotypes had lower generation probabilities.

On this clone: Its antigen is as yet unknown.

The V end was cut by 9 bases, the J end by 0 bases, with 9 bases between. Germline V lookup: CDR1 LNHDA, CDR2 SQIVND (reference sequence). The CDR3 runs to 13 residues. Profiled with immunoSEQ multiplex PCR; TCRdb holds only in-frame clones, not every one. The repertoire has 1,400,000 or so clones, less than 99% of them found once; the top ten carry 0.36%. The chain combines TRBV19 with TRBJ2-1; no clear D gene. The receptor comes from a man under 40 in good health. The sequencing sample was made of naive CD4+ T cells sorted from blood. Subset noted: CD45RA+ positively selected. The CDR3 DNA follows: TGTGCCAGCCAAGCCGGCTCCTACAATGAGCAGTTCTTC. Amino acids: CASQAGSYNEQFF.